The rows below give T cell receptor beta chains drawn from one sample of a study of response to subunit inactivated influenza vaccine. TCRdb independently ran MiXCR on the RT-PCR reads; one entry per CDR3 protein. The data contain roughly 550,000 distinct CDR3 sequences, under 30% of them singletons. The data also belong to a second study, concerning T cells expressing NK-cell markers.

This specimen was CD4+ T cells sorted from PBMCs, taken about 12 days after vaccination. Receptors originate from a middle-aged man who received an inactivated influenza vaccine. The CDR3 runs from the conserved cysteine through the conserved F or W. The D gene is left open where the match is weak. A clone size is listed for some rows: how often the clone was seen (once, few, many), or a class if it is expanded.

size	V	D	J	DNA	CDR3
few	TRBV3-1	TRBD1	TRBJ2-7	TGTGCCAGCAGCCAACAGCCGGGACAGGGATTCGAGCAGTACTTC	CASSQQPGQGFEQYF
few	TRBV10-3	.	TRBJ2-7	TGTGCCATCAGTACGGGACCCTCCTACGAGCAGTACTTC	CAISTGPSYEQYF
.	TRBV20-1	.	TRBJ1-1	TGCAGGATAGTCGGGGGCGCCTGGGGCACTGAAGCTTTCTTT	CRIVGGAWGTEAFF
.	TRBV11-2	.	TRBJ2-1	TGTGCCAGCAGCTTAGAACAGTACGGTGAGCAGTTCTTC	CASSLEQYGEQFF
.	TRBV5-6	TRBD1	TRBJ1-6	TGTGCCAGCAGAACCGGGACAGGAGCTTCACCCCTCCACTTT	CASRTGTGASPLHF
.	TRBV3-1	.	TRBJ2-7	TGTGCCAGCAGCCGAGTCGGCGACTCCTACGAGCAGTACTTC	CASSRVGDSYEQYF
.	TRBV5-6	.	TRBJ1-3	TGTGCCAGCAGCTTGCCTCTCGGGTCTGGAAACACCATATATTTT	CASSLPLGSGNTIYF
.	TRBV7-2	.	TRBJ2-3	TGTGCCAGCAGCGCCGGACATGGTAGGACAGATACGCAGTATTTT	CASSAGHGRTDTQYF
few	TRBV12-3/TRBV12-4	.	TRBJ2-1	TGTGCCAGCAGTCCGGGCAGTCCTGAGCAGTTCTTC	CASSPGSPEQFF
.	TRBV6-2/TRBV6-3	.	TRBJ2-2	TGTGCCAGCAGTTCAAAACCACCGACCGGGGAGCTGTTTTTT	CASSSKPPTGELFF
few	TRBV4-2	TRBD1	TRBJ1-5	TGTGCCAGCAGCCAAGAGGACAGGGAAAATCAGCCCCAGCATTTT	CASSQEDRENQPQHF
.	TRBV9	.	TRBJ1-1	TGTGCCAGCAGCGTAGTGAACAGGGCATCTGAAGCTTTCTTT	CASSVVNRASEAFF
.	TRBV6-1	.	TRBJ1-3	TGTGCCAGCAGTAGAGAACAGGGTTACGGAAGAAACACCATATATTTT	CASSREQGYGRNTIYF
few	TRBV9	TRBD2	TRBJ2-1	TGTGCCAGCAGCGTGGGAGGAGCCCGAGGTAGCGGGGGGTACAATGAGCAGTTCTTC	CASSVGGARGSGGYNEQFF
few	TRBV29-1	.	TRBJ1-1	TGCAGCGTTGAGGAGAGGTACACTGAAGCTTTCTTT	CSVEERYTEAFF
.	TRBV4-1	TRBD1	TRBJ2-1	TGCGCCAGCAGAAAAACAGGGGTTGGGTCCTACAATGAGCAGTTCTTC	CASRKTGVGSYNEQFF
many	TRBV12-3/TRBV12-4	.	TRBJ2-7	TGTGCCAGCAGTCCTTCACGCAGGGCTATATACGAGCAGTACTTC	CASSPSRRAIYEQYF
many	TRBV9	TRBD2	TRBJ2-2	TGTGCCAGCAGCGTAGATAGCGGGAGGGCCACCGGGGAGCTGTTTTTT	CASSVDSGRATGELFF
.	TRBV9	.	TRBJ1-2	TGTGCCAGCAGCGTAGGCTTAGCGGACAGAGACTATGGCTACACCTTC	CASSVGLADRDYGYTF
.	TRBV27	.	TRBJ1-1	TGTGCCAGCAGTCCCGCCGGTTGGGTGAACACTGAAGCTTTCTTT	CASSPAGWVNTEAFF
few	TRBV29-1	.	TRBJ2-3	TGCAGCGTAGTGGGGGCCCGAACCCAAGCTACGCAGTATTTT	CSVVGARTQATQYF
.	TRBV20-1	.	TRBJ1-1	TGCAGTGCTAGAGATCGGGTGCTATCCACTGAAGCTTTCTTT	CSARDRVLSTEAFF
.	TRBV28	.	TRBJ1-5	TGTGCCAGCATCCGAGATAGGAATCAGCCCCAGCATTTT	CASIRDRNQPQHF